Below are 20 T cell receptor beta chains sequenced from a single sample in a study of T cell responses to AZD1222 COVID-19 vaccine. Using immunoSEQ multiplex PCR, the repertoire was profiled, and TCRdb retains in-frame clones only, with some absent. Among some 50,000 clones listed, about 87% were seen once. Here the sequenced sample was peripheral blood, taken 28 days after the second AZD1222 dose. Receptors were obtained from an adult who received the AZD1222 COVID-19 vaccine.

This clone was picked up one time. This chain connects TRBV11-3 to TRBJ2-1; 14 bases are a match to TRBD2. Germline V gives CDR1 SGHNT, CDR2 YENEEA. This CDR3 comprises 18 residues. V dropped 6 bases and J dropped 2; count of bases not matched to a gene: 9. The CDR3 DNA sequence: TGTGCCAGCAGTCCGGGACTAGCGGGAGTAGCCACCTACAATGAGCAGTTCTTC. This codes for CASSPGLAGVATYNEQFF.

CDR3: CASSIDRGLTEAFF. The DNA of the CDR3 is TGTGCCAGCAGTATCGACAGGGGTTTGACTGAAGCTTTCTTT. This sequence joins TRBV6-5 and TRBJ1-1; 8 nucleotides agree with TRBD1. The CDR3 contains 14 residues. Per the germline V gene, CDR1 is MNHEY and CDR2 is SVGAGI. V lost 5 bases to trimming and J lost 5 bases; unmatched junction nucleotides: 7.

As regards this clone: At one boundary the junction diverges from the germline segment, which might be a read error. The chain has TRBV5-1 and TRBJ2-7; 10 positions agree with TRBD2. This CDR3 is 15 amino acids long. Germline loops: CDR1 SGHRS, CDR2 YFSETQ. CDR3 sequence reads: CASSTSSGSPYVQYF. In DNA, the CDR3 is TGCGCCAGCAGCACATCTAGCGGGAGCCCTTACGTGCAGTACTTC.

The rearrangement links TRBV7-8 to TRBJ1-6; no firm D call. Germline assignment: CDR1 SGHVS and CDR2 FQNEAQ. The CDR3 covers 12 residues. Between the trimmed V and J ends, which lost 4 bases and 10 bases, there was a span of 8 bases. CDR3 in DNA: TGTGCCAGCAGCTACGCGGAGTCACCCCTCCACTTT. Its protein is CASSYAESPLHF.

The V gene is TRBV6-5, the J gene TRBJ2-5; perhaps TRBD1 as D (5 bases). V lost 4 bases and J lost 3, with 15 bases in between. This CDR3 has 15 amino acids. Germline CDR1 and CDR2: MNHEY and SVGAGI. For the CDR3, the DNA is TGTGCCAGCAGTTCCGAAGGACAAGGGAAAGAGACCCAGTACTTC. Translation: CASSSEGQGKETQYF.

The gene calls are TRBV11-2 and TRBJ2-7; D might be TRBD2 (6 bases). CDR3 length equals 15 residues. Trimming cost V 1 base and J 0 bases, with 10 bases left between them. Germline lookup yields CDR1 SGHAT and CDR2 FQNNGV. CDR3 protein: CASSLGARGSYEQYF. In DNA, the CDR3 is TGTGCCAGCAGCTTAGGGGCGCGGGGCTCCTACGAGCAGTACTTC.

The chain recombines TRBV5-1 with TRBJ1-6; TRBD1 agrees at 9 bases. J lost 11 bases, V lost 0 bases, and 3 bases had no gene match. From germline, CDR1 is SGHRS and CDR2 YFSETQ. CDR3 length: 14 residues. The CDR3 loop is CASSLAGTGTPLHF. CDR3 in DNA: TGCGCCAGCAGCTTGGCCGGGACAGGGACACCCCTCCACTTT.

In its sample, this clone was seen once. This rearrangement joins TRBV5-1 to TRBJ2-2; 10 bases agree with TRBD2. Trimming took 1 base from V and 8 from J; bases not matched to a gene: 2. The V gene's germline CDR1 is SGHRS and CDR2 YFSETQ. The CDR3 totals 14 residues. The CDR3 nucleotides are TGCGCCAGCAGCTTGACTAGCGGGGCGGGGGAGCTGTTTTTT. It encodes CASSLTSGAGELFF.

This CDR3 is CASSWIFGANQPQHF. The DNA of the CDR3 is TGTGCCAGCAGTTGGATCTTTGGAGCCAATCAGCCCCAGCATTTT. This chain uses TRBV7-2 with TRBJ1-5; D gene uncertain. V was pared by 6 bases and J by 3 bases, with 15 bases between. CDR1 is SGHTA, CDR2 FQGNSA, per germline. CDR3 length: 15 amino acids.

The genes are TRBV5-4 and TRBJ2-5; 11 bases map to TRBD2. The CDR3 runs to 17 residues. The ends lost 0 bases at V and 4 bases at J; junction bases unmatched: 8. The V gene's germline CDR1 is SGHNT and CDR2 YYREEE (reference sequence). The CDR3 DNA sequence: TGTGCCAGCAGCTTGGCCTTGACTAGCGGGAATCGAGAGACCCAGTACTTC. This translates into CASSLALTSGNRETQYF.

V usage is TRBV4-1 and J usage is TRBJ1-5; D possibly corresponds to TRBD1 (5 bases). This CDR3 has 17 residues. V shed 4 bases and J shed 2 bases, with 18 bases lying between them. Germline CDR1 MGHRA, CDR2 YSYEKL. The CDR3 DNA reads TGCGCCAGCAGCCCCCTTATCCGGGGGGATGGCAATCAGCCCCAGCATTTT. It encodes CASSPLIRGDGNQPQHF.

This chain links TRBV5-1 with TRBJ1-5; 9 bases agree with TRBD1. The junction had 8 bases not matched to a gene; V was cut back by 4 bases and J by 6 bases. The germline CDR1 and CDR2 sequences are SGHRS and YFSETQ. The CDR3 is made up of 15 amino acids. The CDR3 DNA follows: TGCGCCAGCAGCGGCGGGACAGGGAGGGGTCAGCCCCAGCATTTT. Translating it yields CASSGGTGRGQPQHF. Full variable domain (outside the CDR3, taken from reference TRBV5-1 and TRBJ1-5): KAGVTQTPRYLIKTRGQQVTLSCSPISGHRSVSWYQQTPGQGLQFLFEYFSETQRNKGNFPGRFSGRQFSNSRSEMNVSTLELGDSALYLCASSGGTGRGQPQHFGDGTRLSIL.

The CDR3 reads CAWRSFGRGGYTF. CDR3 sequence (DNA): TGTGCCTGGAGGTCATTTGGGAGGGGTGGCTACACCTTC. This chain links TRBV30 with TRBJ1-2; a weak D match, TRBD1 (5 bases). Between the trimmed V and J ends, which lost 3 bases and 7 bases, there was a span of 15 bases. This CDR3 contains 13 residues. The germline V gene encodes CDR1 GTSNPN and CDR2 SVGIG (reference sequence).

As for this clone: The sample holds other DNA sequences that translate to the same CDR3. The chain links TRBV19 to TRBJ2-7, with 8 bases lining up with TRBD1. Germline CDR1 reads LNHDA; CDR2 reads SQIVND (reference sequence). V shed 3 bases, J shed 2 bases, and the junction held 3 bases outside the gene matches. The CDR3 runs 14 residues. CDR3 in amino acids: CASSIDRGTYEQYF. The CDR3 DNA reads TGTGCCAGTAGTATCGACAGGGGAACCTACGAGCAGTACTTC.

The chain carries TRBV3-1 (or the pseudogene TRBV3-2) and TRBJ2-1; D call uncertain. Germline CDR1 is LGHDT and CDR2 is YNNKEL (reference sequence). V dropped 0 bases and J dropped 12 bases, with 15 bases sitting between them. This CDR3 is 14 amino acids long. The CDR3, as DNA: TGTGCCAGCAGCCAAGACCGGGTCCCGATGGGGCAGTTCTTC. This encodes CASSQDRVPMGQFF.

This clone was detected only once. The chain links TRBV6-2 or TRBV6-3 to TRBJ2-1; the match to TRBD2 covers 14 bases. J lost 0 bases, V lost 4 bases, and 14 bases had no gene match. CDR1 and CDR2 from the germline V gene are MNHEY and SVGEGT. The CDR3 consists of 21 residues. CDR3 protein: CASSWRPRTSGRSSSYNEQFF. DNA for the CDR3: TGTGCCAGCAGTTGGCGCCCTCGGACTAGCGGGAGGTCCAGCTCCTACAATGAGCAGTTCTTC.

This sequence joins TRBV7-8 and TRBJ1-1; 7 nucleotides agree with TRBD1. V was pared by 2 bases and J by 3 bases, with 3 bases of the junction left unmatched. Germline-derived CDR1 and CDR2 are SGHVS and FQNEAQ. The CDR3 loop spans 14 amino acids. This CDR3 is CASSLSRGHTEAFF. CDR3 sequence (DNA): TGTGCCAGCAGCTTATCGAGGGGGCACACTGAAGCTTTCTTT.

V usage is TRBV5-1 and J usage is TRBJ2-5, with D perhaps TRBD1 or TRBD2 (5 bases each). Germline CDR1 and CDR2: SGHRS and YFSETQ. The length of the CDR3 is 14 residues. V was pared by 6 bases and J by 5 bases, with 17 bases between. CDR3 nucleotides: TGCGCCAGCACCGACCCGGACGGGACGGAGACCCAGTACTTC. Protein product: CASTDPDGTETQYF.

The CDR3 DNA sequence: TGTGCCAGCTCACTCGAAAAGGGACAGACGACCTACGAGCAGTACTTC. As protein: CASSLEKGQTTYEQYF. The chain joins TRBV18 to TRBJ2-7, with 7 bases that match TRBD1. Germline V lookup: CDR1 KGHSH, CDR2 LQKENI. Unmatched junction bases numbered 11, after V lost 4 bases and J lost 2 bases. This CDR3 has 16 residues.

This chain links TRBV10-3 with TRBJ1-2; no reliable D call. Trimming stripped 4 bases from V and 8 bases from J, with 11 bases between. Germline CDR1 and CDR2: ENHRY and SYGVKD. The CDR3 has 12 amino acids. In DNA, the CDR3 is TGTGCCATCAGTGTCACAGCGGGGGGCTACACCTTC. Amino acids: CAISVTAGGYTF.